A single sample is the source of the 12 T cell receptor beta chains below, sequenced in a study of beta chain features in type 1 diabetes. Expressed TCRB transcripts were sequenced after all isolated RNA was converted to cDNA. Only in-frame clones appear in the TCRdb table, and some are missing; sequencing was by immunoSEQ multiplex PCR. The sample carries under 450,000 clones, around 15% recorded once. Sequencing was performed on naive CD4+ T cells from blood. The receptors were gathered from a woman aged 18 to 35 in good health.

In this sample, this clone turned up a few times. Written as DNA, the CDR3 is TGTGCCAGCAGCGTAGAGAAGGGGCGGAACACCGGGGAGCTGTTTTTT. Encoded protein: CASSVEKGRNTGELFF. The J gene is TRBJ2-2, the V gene TRBV9, with D possibly TRBD1 on 5 matching bases. V was cut by 0 bases and J by 1 base, with 10 bases left in between. Germline CDR1 is SGDLS and CDR2 is YYNGEE. The CDR3 runs 16 residues. Variable domain in full (rest from reference TRBV9 and TRBJ2-2): DSGVTQTPKHLITATGQRVTLRCSPRSGDLSVYWYQQSLDQGLQFLIQYYNGEERAKGNILERFSAQQFPDLHSELNLSSLELGDSALYFCASSVEKGRNTGELFFGEGSRLTVL.

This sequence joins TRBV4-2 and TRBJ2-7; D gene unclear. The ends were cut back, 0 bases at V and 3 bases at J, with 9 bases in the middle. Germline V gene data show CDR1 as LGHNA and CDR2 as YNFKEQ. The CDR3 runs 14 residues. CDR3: CASSQEWALYEQYF. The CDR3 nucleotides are TGTGCCAGCAGCCAAGAGTGGGCTCTCTACGAGCAGTACTTC.

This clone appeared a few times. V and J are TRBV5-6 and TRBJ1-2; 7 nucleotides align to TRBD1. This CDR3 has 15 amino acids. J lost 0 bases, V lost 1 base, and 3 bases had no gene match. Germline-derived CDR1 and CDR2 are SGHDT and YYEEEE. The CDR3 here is CASSLPGQTNYGYTF. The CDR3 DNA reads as TGTGCCAGCAGCTTGCCGGGACAGACTAACTATGGCTACACCTTC.

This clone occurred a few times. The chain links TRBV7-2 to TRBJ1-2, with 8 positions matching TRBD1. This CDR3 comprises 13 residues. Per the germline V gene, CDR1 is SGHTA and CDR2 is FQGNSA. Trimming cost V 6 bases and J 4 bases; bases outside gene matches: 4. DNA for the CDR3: TGTGCCAGCAGTCGGACAGGGATCTATGGCTACACCTTC. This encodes CASSRTGIYGYTF.

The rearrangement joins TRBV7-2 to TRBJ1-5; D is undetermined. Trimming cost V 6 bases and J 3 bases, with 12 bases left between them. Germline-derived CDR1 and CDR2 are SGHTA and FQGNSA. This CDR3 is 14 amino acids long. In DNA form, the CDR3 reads TGTGCCAGCAGGTACGCGGGGATCAATCAGCCCCAGCATTTT. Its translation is CASRYAGINQPQHF.

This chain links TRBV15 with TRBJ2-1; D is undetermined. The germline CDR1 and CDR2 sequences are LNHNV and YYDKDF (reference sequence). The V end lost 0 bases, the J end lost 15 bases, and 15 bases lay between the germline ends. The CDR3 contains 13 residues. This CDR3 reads CATSRDGLSIRFF. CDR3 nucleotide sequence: TGTGCCACCAGCAGAGATGGGCTGTCCATCAGGTTCTTC.

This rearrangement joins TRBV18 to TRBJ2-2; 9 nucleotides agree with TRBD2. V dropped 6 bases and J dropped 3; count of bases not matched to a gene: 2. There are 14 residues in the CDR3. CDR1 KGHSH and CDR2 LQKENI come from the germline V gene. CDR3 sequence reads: CASSWTSDTGELFF. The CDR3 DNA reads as TGTGCCAGCTCGTGGACTAGCGACACCGGGGAGCTGTTTTTT.

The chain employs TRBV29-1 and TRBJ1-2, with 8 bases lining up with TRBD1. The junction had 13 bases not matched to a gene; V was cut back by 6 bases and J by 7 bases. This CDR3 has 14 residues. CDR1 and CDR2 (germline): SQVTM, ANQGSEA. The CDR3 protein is CSVLHQGASTGYTF. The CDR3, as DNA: TGCAGCGTGCTACATCAGGGGGCTAGTACTGGCTACACCTTC.

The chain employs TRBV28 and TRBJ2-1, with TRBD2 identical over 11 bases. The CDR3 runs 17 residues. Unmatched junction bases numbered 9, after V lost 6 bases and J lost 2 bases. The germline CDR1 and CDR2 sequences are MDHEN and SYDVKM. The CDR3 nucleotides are TGTGCCAGCAGCCAACATGGACTAGCGGGTACCTACAATGAGCAGTTCTTC. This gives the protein CASSQHGLAGTYNEQFF.

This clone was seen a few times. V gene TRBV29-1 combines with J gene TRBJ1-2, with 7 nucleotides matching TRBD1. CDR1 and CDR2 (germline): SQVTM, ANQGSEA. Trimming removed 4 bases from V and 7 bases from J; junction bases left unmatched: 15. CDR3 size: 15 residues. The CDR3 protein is CSVGPLLTGPRGYTF. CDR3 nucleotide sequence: TGCAGCGTTGGGCCTCTCCTGACAGGGCCGCGTGGCTACACCTTC.

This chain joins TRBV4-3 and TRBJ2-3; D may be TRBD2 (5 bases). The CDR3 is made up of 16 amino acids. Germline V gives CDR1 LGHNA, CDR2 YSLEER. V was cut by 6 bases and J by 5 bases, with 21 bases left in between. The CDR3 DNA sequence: TGCGCCAGCAGTCGAGGACTTACGCTGGAACAAGATACGCAGTATTTT. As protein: CASSRGLTLEQDTQYF.

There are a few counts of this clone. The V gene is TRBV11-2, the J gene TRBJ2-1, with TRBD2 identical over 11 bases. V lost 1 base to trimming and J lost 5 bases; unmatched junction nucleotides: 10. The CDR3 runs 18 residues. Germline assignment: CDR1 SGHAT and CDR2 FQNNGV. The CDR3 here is CASSLALSPTSGDNEQFF. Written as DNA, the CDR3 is TGTGCCAGCAGCTTAGCATTGTCTCCGACTAGCGGGGACAATGAGCAGTTCTTC.